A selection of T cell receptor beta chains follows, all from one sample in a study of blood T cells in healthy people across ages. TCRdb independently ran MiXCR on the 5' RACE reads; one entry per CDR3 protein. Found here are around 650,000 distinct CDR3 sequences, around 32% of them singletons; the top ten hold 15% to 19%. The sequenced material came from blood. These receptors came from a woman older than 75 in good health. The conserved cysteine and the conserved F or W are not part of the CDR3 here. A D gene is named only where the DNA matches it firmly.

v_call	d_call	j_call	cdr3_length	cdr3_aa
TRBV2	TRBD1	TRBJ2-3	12	ASKTGGSTDTQY
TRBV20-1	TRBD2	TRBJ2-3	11	SAGGGRADTQY
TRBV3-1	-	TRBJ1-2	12	ASSQGTANYGYT
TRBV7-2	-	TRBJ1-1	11	ASIPGMNTEAF
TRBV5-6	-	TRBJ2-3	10	ASSLMPDTQY
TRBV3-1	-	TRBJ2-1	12	ASSPPILKNEQF
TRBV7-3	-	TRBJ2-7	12	ASSPGPGPYEKY
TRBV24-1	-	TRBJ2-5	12	ATSEVGNQETQY
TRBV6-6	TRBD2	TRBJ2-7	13	ASSYVQRGSYEQY
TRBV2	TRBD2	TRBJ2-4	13	ASIELAGAFGEQY